Sequencing of this T cell receptor beta chain was carried out in a study of neurological immune-mediated disorders. Regarding the study as a whole: According to phylogenetic grouping, one related-CDR3 cluster, a possible signature, contained the repertoires of 18 of 34 multiple sclerosis patients. Whereas HTLV-1-associated myelopathy showed the most TCR clonal expansion, multiple sclerosis showed the least, with levels below those of healthy controls.

TCRdb reanalysed the 5' RACE reads using MiXCR and keeps one entry per CDR3 protein. The sample holds about 66,000 distinct CDR3 sequences, around 3.3% seen once. There are 15 residues in the CDR3. Germline CDR1 reads MNHEY; CDR2 reads SMNVEV (reference sequence). Trimming took off 6 bases at V and 0 bases at J, with 14 bases between the two ends. This clonotype was seen many times. Its specificity is unknown. J is TRBJ1-1 and V is TRBV27; D is undetermined. This TCR derives from a man in his forties or fifties with multiple sclerosis. Material for sequencing was PBMCs. CDR3 DNA sequence: TGTGCCAGCAGACTGAGGGCGCGGGTGAACACTGAAGCTTTCTTT. This sequence encodes CASRLRARVNTEAFF.